This T cell receptor (beta chain) was documented in a study of shared clonotypes between healthy human individuals. Whole-study results and caveats: A small donor pool kept down the genetic and exposure-history diversity that was represented.

Trimming took 4 bases from V and 0 from J, leaving 11 bases between them. The CDR3 is made up of 15 amino acids. CDR1 and CDR2 (germline): SGHTS, YDEGEE. Data came from immunoSEQ multiplex PCR; TCRdb stores just in-frame clones and leaves some out. The sample shows about 1.5 million clones, more than 95% of them seen only once. Donors were healthy HIV-negative adults without recently reported acute infections or vaccinations. Those who donated, Caucasian adults without exception, all lived in Nashville, Tennessee. Comments on this clone: The antigen is not known.

This TCR derives from a man younger than 40 in good health. Input material: naive CD4+ T cells sorted from blood. The subset was: CD45RA+ positively selected. The chain has TRBV5-8 and TRBJ1-5; no definite D call. The CDR3 DNA reads as TGTGCCAGCAGCCCCCTCGGGGATAGCAATCAGCCCCAGCATTTT. Protein sequence: CASSPLGDSNQPQHF. Full variable domain (outside the CDR3, taken from reference TRBV5-8 and TRBJ1-5): EAGVTQSPTHLIKTRGQQATLRCSPISGHTSVYWYQQALGLGLQFLLWYDEGEERNRGNFPPRFSGRQFPNYSSELNVNALELEDSALYLCASSPLGDSNQPQHFGDGTRLSIL.